This entry lists 8 T cell receptor beta chains sequenced from one sample in a study of response to subunit inactivated influenza vaccine. TCRdb independently ran MiXCR on the RT-PCR reads; one entry per CDR3 protein. The sample records about 520,000 distinct CDR3 sequences, 11% being singletons. This specimen consisted of PBMCs from blood, obtained 45 days after vaccination. The origin of the receptors is a man between 50 and 59 years old who received an inactivated influenza vaccine.

The V gene is TRBV14, the J gene TRBJ2-2; a possible D gene is TRBD1 (5 bases). Trimming left V 6 bases short and J 6 bases short, with 17 bases between. This CDR3 is built from 15 residues. Per the germline V gene, CDR1 is SGHDN and CDR2 is FVKESK. CDR3 sequence (DNA): TGTGCCAGCAGTCATTACACTTCAGGGTCCGGGGAGCTGTTTTTT. This sequence encodes CASSHYTSGSGELFF.

The chain links TRBV6-2 or TRBV6-3 to TRBJ2-5, with D hard to call. V lost 6 bases, J lost 5 bases, and 10 bases lay in between. From germline, CDR1 is MNHEY and CDR2 SVGEGT. The CDR3 extends over 12 amino acids. As DNA, the CDR3 is TGTGCCAGCAGGATAAGTTTTGAGACCCAGTACTTC. Amino acid sequence: CASRISFETQYF.

This clonotype was detected ten times or more. The chain uses TRBV6-6 and TRBJ2-5; the match to TRBD1 covers 7 bases. The CDR3 runs to 13 residues. V was pared by 5 bases and J by 7 bases, with 7 bases of the junction left unmatched. CDR1 is MNHNY, CDR2 SVGAGI, per germline (reference sequence). The CDR3 nucleotides read TGTGCCAGCAGTAAACAGGGGAGCGGGACCCAGTACTTC. This sequence encodes CASSKQGSGTQYF.

This clonotype was counted a few times. The rearrangement uses TRBV29-1 and TRBJ1-3, with 7 bases lining up with TRBD1. V shed 5 bases and J 0 bases; nucleotides not matched to a gene: 4. The CDR3 has 14 residues. Germline V gene lookup returns CDR1 SQVTM and CDR2 ANQGSEA. The CDR3 loop is CSVWDSTSGNTIYF. CDR3 nucleotide sequence: TGCAGCGTTTGGGACAGCACCTCTGGAAACACCATATATTTT.

V usage is TRBV4-3 and J usage is TRBJ1-6, with 10 bases aligning to TRBD1. Germline V gives CDR1 LGHNA, CDR2 YSLEER. CDR3 length: 16 residues. J gave up 4 bases and V 3 bases, and 3 bases lay outside the gene matches. The CDR3 loop reads CASSQGGQGYNSPLHF. As DNA, the CDR3 is TGCGCCAGCAGCCAGGGGGGACAGGGGTATAATTCACCCCTCCACTTT.

This clonotype was seen more than once but under ten times. This sequence joins TRBV3-1 and TRBJ2-1, with 12 bases identical to TRBD2. Trimming cost V 1 base and J 9 bases; bases outside gene matches: 4. In germline, CDR1 is LGHDT, CDR2 YNNKEL (reference sequence). The CDR3 has 15 residues. Written as DNA, the CDR3 is TGTGCCAGCAGCCAAGGACTAGCGGGAGCAGTTGAGCAGTTCTTC. Residues: CASSQGLAGAVEQFF.

The chain recombines TRBV4-1 with TRBJ2-1, with 10 nucleotides matching TRBD2. The CDR3 loop spans 16 amino acids. The germline V gene encodes CDR1 MGHRA and CDR2 YSYEKL. Trimming cost V 1 base and J 8 bases; bases outside gene matches: 8. The CDR3 region is CASSQGPSGRGYEQFF. The CDR3 region has the DNA TGCGCCAGCAGCCAAGGACCTAGCGGGAGAGGGTATGAGCAGTTCTTC.

This chain joins TRBV20-1 and TRBJ2-7; possibly TRBD2 for D (6 bases). Germline V gene data show CDR1 as DFQATT and CDR2 as SNEGSKA (reference sequence). Trimming shortened V by 7 bases and J by 5 bases, and 15 bases separated the two germline ends. The CDR3 is 12 residues long. The CDR3 loop is CSEMGGEHEQYF. The CDR3 DNA sequence: TGCAGTGAAATGGGGGGAGAACACGAGCAGTACTTC.